This T cell receptor beta chain was documented in a study of CD8 T cells in Susac syndrome. Trimming took off 4 bases at V and 6 bases at J, with 16 bases between the two ends. The CDR3 has 15 amino acids. Germline CDR1 reads ENHRY; CDR2 reads SYGVKD. An input of about 0.5 to 1 ug of RNA was subjected to reverse transcription using random hexamers. MiXCR, applied by TCRdb to the immunoSEQ multiplex PCR reads, yields one record per CDR3 protein. The top ten clones hold around 0.1% of a sample with about 190,000 distinct CDR3 sequences, 95% of them seen once. The rearrangement joins TRBV10-3 to TRBJ2-1; possibly TRBD1 for D (6 bases). The sequenced sample was CD4+ T cells from PBMCs. The receptor was derived from a human donor with Susac syndrome. In DNA, the CDR3 is TGTGCCATCAGTGGGGATATGGGGGCAAGCAATGAGCAGTTCTTC. Translating gives CAISGDMGASNEQFF.